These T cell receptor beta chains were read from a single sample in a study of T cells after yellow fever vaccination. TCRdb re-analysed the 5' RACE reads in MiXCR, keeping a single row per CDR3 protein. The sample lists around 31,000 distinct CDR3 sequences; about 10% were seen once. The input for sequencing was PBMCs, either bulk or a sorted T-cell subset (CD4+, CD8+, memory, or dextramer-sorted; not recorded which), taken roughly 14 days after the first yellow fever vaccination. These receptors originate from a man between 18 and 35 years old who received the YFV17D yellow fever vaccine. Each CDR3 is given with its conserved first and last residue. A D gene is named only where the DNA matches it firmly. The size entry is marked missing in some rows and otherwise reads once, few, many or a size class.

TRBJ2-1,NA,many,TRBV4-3,CASSPYSGGGEQFF,TGCGCCAGCAGCCCCTACTCAGGGGGAGGTGAGCAGTTCTTC
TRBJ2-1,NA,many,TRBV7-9,CASSDEAPEQFF,TGTGCCAGCAGCGATGAGGCCCCCGAGCAGTTCTTC
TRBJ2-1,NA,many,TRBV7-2,CASSDYDEQFF,TGTGCCAGCTCCGACTACGATGAGCAGTTCTTC
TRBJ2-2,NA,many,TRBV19,CASSPLPGELFF,TGTGCCAGTAGCCCCTTACCCGGGGAGCTGTTTTTT
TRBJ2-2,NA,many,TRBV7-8,CASSAGGTTNTGELFF,TGTGCCAGCAGCGCCGGCGGGACAACGAACACCGGGGAGCTGTTTTTT
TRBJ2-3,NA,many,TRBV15,CATSRDEGRVTDTQYF,TGTGCCACCAGCAGAGATGAAGGGAGAGTCACAGATACGCAGTATTTT
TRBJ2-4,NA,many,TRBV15,CATGRGAGPDIQYF,TGTGCCACCGGCCGTGGGGCGGGGCCGGACATTCAGTACTTC
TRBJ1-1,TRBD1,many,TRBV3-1,CASSHRPVQGREAFF,TGTGCCAGCAGCCACAGGCCCGTACAGGGGAGGGAAGCTTTCTTT
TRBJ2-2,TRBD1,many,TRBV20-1,CSARDGDRGDTGELFF,TGCAGTGCTAGAGATGGGGACAGGGGCGACACCGGGGAGCTGTTTTTT
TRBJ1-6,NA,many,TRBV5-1,CASSNREELTYNSPLHF,TGCGCCAGCAGCAACCGTGAGGAATTGACCTATAATTCACCCCTCCACTTT
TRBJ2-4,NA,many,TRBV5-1,CASSGLGDAVKNIQYF,TGCGCCAGCAGCGGCCTCGGGGATGCCGTCAAAAACATTCAGTACTTC
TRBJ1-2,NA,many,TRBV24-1,CATSDRDSRYGYTF,TGTGCCACCAGTGATAGAGACAGTCGTTATGGCTACACCTTC
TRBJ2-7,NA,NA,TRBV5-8,CAISPGPSYEQYF,TGTGCCATCAGCCCTGGGCCCTCCTACGAGCAGTACTTC
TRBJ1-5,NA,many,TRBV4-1,CASSQLKDSKHNQPQHF,TGCGCCAGCAGCCAATTAAAGGACAGCAAACACAATCAGCCCCAGCATTTT
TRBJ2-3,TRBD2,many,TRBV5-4,CASSPGLAGSTDTQYF,TGTGCCAGCAGCCCGGGACTAGCGGGGAGCACAGATACGCAGTATTTT
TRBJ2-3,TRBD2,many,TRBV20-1,CSAAGGAYGTDTQYF,TGCAGTGCTGCCGGGGGGGCTTATGGCACAGATACGCAGTATTTT
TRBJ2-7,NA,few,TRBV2,CASSEARLVIAYEQYF,TGTGCCAGCAGTGAAGCGCGTCTAGTTATTGCCTACGAGCAGTACTTC
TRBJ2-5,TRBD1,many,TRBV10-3,CATRRKGAQEETQYF,TGTGCCACCCGGCGAAAGGGGGCTCAGGAGGAGACCCAGTACTTC
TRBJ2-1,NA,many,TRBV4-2,CASSQDLEGQQFF,TGTGCCAGCAGCCAAGATTTGGAGGGGCAGCAGTTCTTC
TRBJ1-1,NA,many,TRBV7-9,CASRPKDRLGTEAFF,TGTGCCAGCAGGCCTAAGGACAGACTTGGGACTGAAGCTTTCTTT
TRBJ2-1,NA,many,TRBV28,CASSLSGPSSYNEQFF,TGTGCCAGCAGTTTATCCGGACCAAGCTCCTACAATGAGCAGTTCTTC